This is a list of T cell receptor beta chains from one sample in a study of T-cell memory formation after mild COVID-19. TCRdb analysed the 5' RACE reads with MiXCR anew, one entry per CDR3 protein. The profile shows around 420,000 distinct CDR3 sequences, 20% to 25% of them singletons. The sample taken for sequencing was PBMCs or a T cell subset sorted from them (not recorded which). These receptor sequences come from an adult woman who had mild COVID-19 (a few samples of this study predate the infection). Cell type and time point are not known. CDR3s include the opening cysteine and the closing phenylalanine or tryptophan. The D gene is left open where the match is weak. Size is omitted from some rows. Given values are once, few, many or a class for expanded clones.

few,TRBV25-1,NA,TRBJ1-6,CASSEFGRSHSPLHF,TGTGCCAGCAGTGAATTTGGCAGGTCCCACTCACCCCTCCACTTT
many,TRBV4-3,NA,TRBJ2-7,CASSPRRNYEQYF,TGCGCCAGCAGCCCTCGGAGGAACTACGAGCAGTACTTC
NA,TRBV12-3/TRBV12-4,NA,TRBJ2-7,CASSFRGRAYEQYF,TGTGCCAGCAGTTTTCGGGGGCGCGCCTACGAGCAGTACTTC
few,TRBV24-1,NA,TRBJ2-1,CATSRLHNEQFF,TGTGCCACCAGTAGACTGCACAATGAGCAGTTCTTC
NA,TRBV7-9,NA,TRBJ2-3,CASSPPSGGRVDTQYF,TGTGCCAGCAGCCCCCCTTCCGGGGGGCGCGTAGATACGCAGTATTTT
NA,TRBV14,NA,TRBJ2-7,CASSPGRLEQYF,TGTGCCAGCAGCCCTGGACGGCTGGAGCAGTACTTC
NA,TRBV12-3/TRBV12-4,NA,TRBJ2-7,CASSLGGASLNF,TGTGCCAGCAGTTTAGGCGGGGCGTCCCTGAACTTC
few,TRBV2,NA,TRBJ2-7,CASSYDWRSSYEQYF,TGTGCCAGCAGTTACGACTGGAGGAGCTCCTACGAGCAGTACTTC
few,TRBV9,TRBD2,TRBJ2-5,CASSAAGGPGQETQYF,TGTGCCAGCAGCGCAGCGGGAGGGCCGGGACAAGAGACCCAGTACTTC
NA,TRBV20-1,NA,TRBJ2-3,CSARGGSGTQYF,TGCAGTGCTAGAGGAGGGTCGGGTACGCAGTATTTT
NA,TRBV7-2,TRBD1,TRBJ1-5,CASSLALTGQLNQPQHF,TGTGCCAGCAGCTTAGCGTTAACGGGACAGCTCAATCAGCCCCAGCATTTT
NA,TRBV12-3/TRBV12-4,NA,TRBJ2-1,CASSYGAGSYNEQFF,TGTGCCAGCAGTTACGGGGCGGGCTCCTACAATGAGCAGTTCTTC
few,TRBV18,TRBD2,TRBJ2-7,CASSGTSDEQYF,TGTGCCAGCTCCGGGACTAGCGACGAGCAGTACTTC
NA,TRBV20-1,NA,TRBJ2-5,CSATRTVQETQYF,TGCAGTGCTACCAGGACAGTCCAAGAGACCCAGTACTTC
NA,TRBV5-6,NA,TRBJ2-2,CASSLLQTGTNTGELFF,TGTGCCAGCAGCTTGTTGCAAACCGGGACCAACACCGGGGAGCTGTTTTTT
NA,TRBV12-3/TRBV12-4,NA,TRBJ1-4,CASSPTSSGEKLFF,TGTGCCAGCAGTCCCACATCCTCGGGGGAAAAACTGTTTTTT
few,TRBV29-1,NA,TRBJ1-2,CSVAGGRGGSYTF,TGCAGCGTTGCTGGGGGTAGGGGGGGGAGCTACACCTTC
once,TRBV27,NA,TRBJ1-6,CASHLRWGSYNSPLHF,TGTGCCAGTCACCTTAGGTGGGGTAGCTATAATTCACCCCTCCACTTT
NA,TRBV7-2,TRBD2,TRBJ2-1,CASSLEAGLATSGQFF,TGTGCCAGCAGCTTAGAGGCGGGACTAGCTACTTCAGGGCAGTTCTTC
NA,TRBV7-2,NA,TRBJ2-7,CASSLAGIAASSYEQYF,TGTGCCAGCAGCTTAGCGGGGATAGCCGCCAGCTCCTACGAGCAGTACTTC
few,TRBV29-1,NA,TRBJ2-6,CSVASADGANVLTF,TGCAGCGTTGCTTCGGCGGATGGGGCCAACGTCCTGACTTTC
few,TRBV12-3/TRBV12-4,NA,TRBJ1-2,CASSFFGGSYGYTF,TGTGCCAGCAGTTTCTTTGGAGGAAGCTATGGCTACACCTTC
few,TRBV10-3,TRBD2,TRBJ2-7,CATRLAGSYEQYF,TGTGCCACCAGACTAGCGGGGAGCTACGAGCAGTACTTC
NA,TRBV6-1,NA,TRBJ2-7,CASSALGTPYEQYF,TGTGCCAGCAGTGCCCTGGGGACCCCCTACGAGCAGTACTTC
many,TRBV4-3,TRBD2,TRBJ2-1,CASSRARSSGDNEQFF,TGCGCCAGCAGCCGGGCCAGGTCTAGCGGTGACAATGAGCAGTTCTTC
NA,TRBV11-3,TRBD2,TRBJ2-2,CASSRSGRARTGELFF,TGTGCCAGCAGCCGCAGCGGGAGGGCCAGGACCGGGGAGCTGTTTTTT
few,TRBV7-2,TRBD1,TRBJ1-6,CASSERQGRAPLHF,TGTGCCAGCAGCGAGAGACAGGGAAGGGCCCCCCTCCACTTT
NA,TRBV18,TRBD2,TRBJ2-7,CASSPFSGESYEQYF,TGTGCCAGCTCACCATTCAGCGGGGAATCCTACGAGCAGTACTTC
NA,TRBV5-1,TRBD1,TRBJ2-3,CASSLEGQTSTDTQYF,TGCGCCAGCAGCTTGGAGGGACAGACTAGCACAGATACGCAGTATTTT
NA,TRBV19,NA,TRBJ1-5,CASAVDTYSNQPQHF,TGTGCCAGCGCCGTAGATACTTATAGCAATCAGCCCCAGCATTTT
few,TRBV20-1,NA,TRBJ1-2,CSAREGEGVHGYTF,TGCAGTGCTAGAGAGGGGGAGGGGGTCCATGGCTACACCTTC
NA,TRBV20-1,TRBD2,TRBJ2-7,CSASLPGGGEQYF,TGCAGTGCTTCACTCCCGGGGGGAGGGGAGCAGTACTTC
many,TRBV10-3,NA,TRBJ2-7,CAISESQDSYEQYF,TGTGCCATCAGTGAGTCCCAGGACTCCTACGAGCAGTACTTC
NA,TRBV27,TRBD1,TRBJ2-1,CASLRGGTGTGEQFF,TGTGCCAGCCTAAGGGGCGGGACAGGGACGGGTGAGCAGTTCTTC
NA,TRBV30,NA,TRBJ1-1,CAWTLQGHTEAFF,TGTGCCTGGACCCTACAGGGTCACACTGAAGCTTTCTTT
NA,TRBV29-1,NA,TRBJ1-1,CSVPANTEAFF,TGCAGCGTGCCAGCGAACACTGAAGCTTTCTTT
few,TRBV20-1,NA,TRBJ2-3,CSAISMDPSTDTQYF,TGCAGTGCTATTTCTATGGACCCTAGCACAGATACGCAGTATTTT
few,TRBV7-9,NA,TRBJ1-1,CASSLSNGPGTEAFF,TGTGCCAGCAGCTTAAGTAACGGGCCAGGCACTGAAGCTTTCTTT
few,TRBV7-8,TRBD1,TRBJ2-1,CASSSGTGVNEQFF,TGTGCCAGCAGCTCGGGGACAGGGGTGAATGAGCAGTTCTTC
few,TRBV7-3,NA,TRBJ2-2,CASSLTASPGELFF,TGTGCCAGCAGCTTAACGGCTTCTCCCGGGGAGCTGTTTTTT
few,TRBV5-1,TRBD1,TRBJ2-7,CASSLAGTGQIYEQYF,TGCGCCAGCAGCTTGGCCGGGACAGGCCAAATCTACGAGCAGTACTTC
NA,TRBV29-1,NA,TRBJ2-5,CSVAPTRAQETQYF,TGCAGCGTCGCCCCCACTAGGGCTCAAGAGACCCAGTACTTC